These T cell receptor beta chains were read from a single sample in a study of blood T cell repertoires in COVID-19. TCRdb's table, derived via immunoSEQ multiplex PCR, lists solely in-frame clones and lacks some. The sample has about 86,000 clones; roughly 83% are singletons. Specimen: peripheral blood. These receptors originate from an elderly woman with active or convalescent COVID-19. CDR3s include the opening cysteine and the closing phenylalanine or tryptophan. The D gene is left open where the match is weak. Expanded clones are given a class, and other clones once, few, many or no size at all.

j_gene	abundance	d_gene	v_gene	len	CDR3aa	CDR3nt
TRBJ2-1	NA	NA	TRBV4-1	17	CASSQAPGQSSYNEQFF	TGCGCCAGCAGCCAAGCCCCCGGACAAAGCTCCTACAATGAGCAGTTCTTC
TRBJ1-2	NA	NA	TRBV4-2	15	CASSQDRQSNYGYTF	TGTGCCAGCAGCCAAGATCGACAATCAAACTATGGCTACACCTTC
TRBJ1-5	NA	NA	TRBV20-1	15	CSASYGLAGDQPQHF	TGCAGTGCTAGTTACGGATTGGCAGGGGATCAGCCCCAGCATTTT
TRBJ2-7	few	NA	TRBV7-9	12	CASSFWASEQYF	TGTGCCAGCAGCTTTTGGGCCAGCGAGCAGTACTTC
TRBJ1-5	NA	TRBD1	TRBV5-1	15	CASSWGTGSNQPQHF	TGCGCCAGCAGCTGGGGGACAGGGTCCAATCAGCCCCAGCATTTT
TRBJ1-2	NA	NA	TRBV7-8	14	CAIKRAGLAWGYTF	TGTGCCATCAAAAGGGCAGGGCTGGCGTGGGGCTACACCTTC
TRBJ1-6	NA	TRBD1	TRBV5-1	15	CASSGRTGSGSPLHF	TGCGCCAGCAGCGGCCGGACAGGGTCGGGGTCACCCCTCCACTTT
TRBJ1-2	NA	NA	TRBV28	15	CASSRYQGFNYGYTF	TGTGCCAGCAGTCGATACCAGGGTTTTAACTATGGCTACACCTTC
TRBJ2-5	once	TRBD2	TRBV28	16	CASSLYTSGGTETQYF	TGTGCCAGCAGTTTGTACACTAGCGGGGGGACAGAGACCCAGTACTTC
TRBJ1-5	NA	TRBD1	TRBV3-1/TRBV3-2	15	CASSPGTGGSQPQHF	TGTGCCAGCAGCCCTGGGACAGGGGGCTCTCAGCCCCAGCATTTT
TRBJ1-5	NA	NA	TRBV10-3	17	CAISESEGRYSNQPQHF	TGTGCCATCAGTGAGTCGGAGGGAAGGTATAGCAATCAGCCCCAGCATTTT
TRBJ1-2	once	TRBD1	TRBV6-2/TRBV6-3	14	CASSRQGANYGYTF	TGTGCCAGCAGTCGACAGGGGGCTAACTATGGCTACACCTTC
TRBJ1-6	NA	NA	TRBV19	14	CASNFRDANSPLQF	TGTGCCAGTAACTTTCGGGATGCTAATTCACCCCTCCAGTTT
TRBJ2-1	once	TRBD2	TRBV7-9	17	CASSLRAGVPSYNEQFF	TGTGCCAGCAGCTTAAGAGCGGGAGTCCCCTCCTACAATGAGCAGTTCTTC
TRBJ2-2	NA	TRBD1	TRBV5-1	15	CASSPGTGNTGELFF	TGCGCCAGCAGCCCTGGGACAGGGAACACCGGGGAGCTGTTTTTT
TRBJ1-6	NA	TRBD1	TRBV5-1	15	CASSRGQAYNSPLHF	TGCGCCAGCAGCAGGGGACAGGCTTATAATTCACCCCTCCACTTT
TRBJ2-7	NA	TRBD1	TRBV19	13	CASSIQRDRGKYF	TGTGCCAGTAGTATACAAAGGGACAGGGGGAAGTACTTC
TRBJ1-2	NA	TRBD1	TRBV6-5	14	CASSYRGLRYGYTF	TGTGCCAGCAGTTACAGGGGGCTACGCTATGGCTACACCTTC
TRBJ2-5	few	NA	TRBV6-5	10	CASEGETQYF	TGTGCCAGCGAGGGCGAGACCCAGTACTTC
TRBJ2-3	NA	TRBD2	TRBV7-2	18	CASSPPQGPTSGRNTQYF	TGTGCCAGCAGCCCCCCCCAGGGTCCTACTAGCGGGAGGAATACGCAGTATTTT
TRBJ2-1	NA	TRBD2	TRBV3-1/TRBV3-2	16	CASSTHLADPYNEQFF	TGTGCCAGCAGCACCCACCTAGCGGACCCCTACAATGAGCAGTTCTTC
TRBJ2-5	NA	NA	TRBV29-1	11	CSAQGQETQYF	TGCAGCGCACAGGGCCAAGAGACCCAGTACTTC
TRBJ2-3	NA	TRBD2	TRBV29-1	13	CSVVYSGGDTQYF	TGCAGCGTCGTTTATAGCGGGGGGGATACGCAGTATTTT
TRBJ1-6	NA	NA	TRBV14	16	CASSRRRGGKDSPLHF	TGTGCCAGCAGTCGACGTCGAGGCGGGAAAGATTCACCCCTCCACTTT
TRBJ1-1	once	NA	TRBV11-2	13	CASSLGVTDRAFF	TGTGCCAGCAGCTTAGGGGTGACAGACAGGGCTTTCTTT
TRBJ2-3	NA	NA	TRBV7-9	12	CASSRIADTQYF	TGTGCCAGCAGCCGTATCGCAGATACGCAGTATTTT
TRBJ2-5	once	TRBD1	TRBV7-3	13	CASSSRQGETQYF	TGTGCCAGCAGCTCCCGACAGGGTGAGACCCAGTACTTC
TRBJ2-1	NA	TRBD1	TRBV5-1	15	CASSQGQGSYNEQFF	TGCGCCAGCAGCCAAGGACAGGGCTCCTACAATGAGCAGTTCTTC
TRBJ2-7	NA	TRBD1	TRBV6-2/TRBV6-3	14	CASSYGQGPGEQYF	TGTGCCAGCAGTTACGGACAGGGGCCCGGCGAGCAGTACTTC
TRBJ2-1	NA	TRBD2	TRBV6-2/TRBV6-3	15	CASRPPSGGYNEQFF	TGTGCCAGCAGACCTCCTAGCGGGGGGTACAATGAGCAGTTCTTC
TRBJ2-7	NA	TRBD2	TRBV10-2	13	CASLGEGPHEQYF	TGCGCCAGCCTTGGGGAGGGCCCCCACGAGCAGTACTTC
TRBJ2-3	NA	NA	TRBV2	12	CASTGSTDTQYF	TGTGCCAGCACCGGGAGCACAGATACGCAGTATTTT
TRBJ2-1	NA	TRBD1	TRBV3-1/TRBV3-2	18	CASSQDRFSGTGANEQFF	TGTGCCAGCAGCCAAGACCGCTTTAGTGGGACAGGTGCCAATGAGCAGTTCTTC
TRBJ1-5	NA	NA	TRBV18	13	CASSPAGNQPQHF	TGTGCCAGCTCCCCCGCAGGCAATCAGCCCCAGCATTTT
TRBJ2-2	NA	TRBD1	TRBV27	15	CASSLGTGSTGELFF	TGTGCCAGCAGTTTAGGGACAGGGAGCACCGGGGAGCTGTTTTTT
TRBJ2-1	few	TRBD2	TRBV5-1	15	CASSPRTSGDNEQFF	TGCGCCAGCAGCCCGCGGACTAGCGGGGACAATGAGCAGTTCTTC
TRBJ1-4	NA	TRBD1	TRBV6-5	14	CASSPDRGQEKLFF	TGTGCCAGCAGCCCGGACAGGGGTCAGGAAAAACTGTTTTTT
TRBJ2-7	once	NA	TRBV29-1	11	CSATLRSEQYF	TGCAGCGCCACCCTGCGGAGCGAGCAGTACTTC
TRBJ1-4	NA	NA	TRBV28	17	CASSSPAAGATNEKLFF	TGTGCCAGCAGTTCCCCCGCCGCAGGGGCAACTAATGAAAAACTGTTTTTT
TRBJ1-2	NA	NA	TRBV6-6	14	CASSPMLVSHGYTF	TGTGCCAGCAGTCCTATGTTAGTATCGCATGGCTACACCTTC
TRBJ1-6	NA	TRBD1	TRBV10-3	16	CAITSGDRGRNSPLHF	TGTGCCATCACATCCGGAGACAGGGGGCGAAATTCACCCCTCCACTTT
TRBJ2-5	NA	NA	TRBV6-5	16	CASSYGSGWFQETQYF	TGTGCCAGCAGTTACGGGTCAGGGTGGTTCCAAGAGACCCAGTACTTC
TRBJ2-3	NA	NA	TRBV12-5	12	CASGLGADTQYF	TGTGCTAGTGGTTTGGGAGCAGATACGCAGTATTTT
TRBJ2-7	NA	TRBD1	TRBV7-9	14	CASSFYGQAYEQYF	TGTGCCAGCAGCTTTTATGGACAGGCCTACGAGCAGTACTTC
TRBJ2-7	NA	TRBD2	TRBV2	13	CATSGGYFDEQYF	TGTGCCACCAGCGGGGGATATTTCGACGAGCAGTACTTC
TRBJ2-5	NA	TRBD1	TRBV28	13	CASSLQGVLTQYF	TGTGCCAGCAGTCTTCAGGGGGTACTGACCCAGTACTTC
TRBJ1-1	NA	TRBD1	TRBV5-4	15	CASSPPGTVNTEAFF	TGTGCCAGCAGCCCACCCGGGACAGTGAACACTGAAGCTTTCTTT
TRBJ1-1	NA	TRBD1	TRBV7-9	17	CASRPSGTGSDDTEAFF	TGTGCCAGCAGACCATCCGGGACAGGGAGCGATGACACTGAAGCTTTCTTT
TRBJ2-1	NA	TRBD2	TRBV15	13	CATERGGYNEQFF	TGTGCCACCGAGAGGGGAGGGTACAATGAGCAGTTCTTC
TRBJ1-5	NA	NA	TRBV19	15	CASSIRQGGDQPQHF	TGTGCCAGTAGTATACGTCAGGGAGGAGATCAGCCCCAGCATTTT
TRBJ1-4	NA	NA	TRBV19	15	CASSIGQVRNEKLFF	TGTGCCAGTAGTATAGGCCAGGTACGGAATGAAAAACTGTTTTTT
TRBJ1-2	NA	TRBD1	TRBV7-2	18	CASSLAPGQGVGNYGYTF	TGTGCCAGCAGCTTAGCGCCGGGACAGGGGGTAGGTAACTATGGCTACACCTTC
TRBJ2-7	NA	NA	TRBV6-2/TRBV6-3	13	CASSNHRGNEQYF	TGTGCCAGCAGTAATCATAGGGGAAACGAGCAGTACTTC
TRBJ2-7	NA	TRBD1	TRBV2	13	CASGNRGWYEQYF	TGTGCCAGCGGGAACAGGGGATGGTACGAGCAGTACTTC
TRBJ2-1	NA	NA	TRBV3-1/TRBV3-2	15	CASSPSGTSYNEQFF	TGTGCCAGCAGCCCCAGCGGAACATCCTACAATGAGCAGTTCTTC
TRBJ1-5	NA	TRBD1	TRBV19	13	CASQRGPIQPQHF	TGTGCCAGTCAAAGGGGGCCTATCCAGCCCCAGCATTTT
TRBJ1-1	NA	TRBD1	TRBV18	17	CASSPPGQGSGNTEAFF	TGTGCCAGCTCACCGCCGGGACAGGGGTCGGGGAACACTGAAGCTTTCTTT
TRBJ1-1	few	NA	TRBV19	15	CASSIRSWSDTEAFF	TGTGCCAGTAGTATCCGTAGCTGGTCGGACACTGAAGCTTTCTTT
TRBJ2-3	NA	NA	TRBV4-1	18	CASSQALGGWGGTDTQYF	TGCGCCAGCAGCCAAGCGCTAGGGGGTTGGGGCGGCACAGATACGCAGTATTTT